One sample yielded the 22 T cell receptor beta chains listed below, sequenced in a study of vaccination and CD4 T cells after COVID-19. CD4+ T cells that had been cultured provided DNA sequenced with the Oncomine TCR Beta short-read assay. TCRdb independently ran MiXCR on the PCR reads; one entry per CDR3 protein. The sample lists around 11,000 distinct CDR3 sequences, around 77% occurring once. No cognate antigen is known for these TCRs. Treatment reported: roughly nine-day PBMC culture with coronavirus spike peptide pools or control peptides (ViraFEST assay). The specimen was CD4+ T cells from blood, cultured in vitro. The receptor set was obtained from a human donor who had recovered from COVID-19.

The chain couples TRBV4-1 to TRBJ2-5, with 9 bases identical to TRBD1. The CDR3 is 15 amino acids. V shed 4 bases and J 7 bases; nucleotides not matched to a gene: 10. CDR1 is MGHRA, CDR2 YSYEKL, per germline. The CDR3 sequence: CASSRGDREGGTQYF. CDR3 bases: TGCGCCAGCAGCCGAGGGGACAGGGAAGGAGGGACCCAGTACTTC.

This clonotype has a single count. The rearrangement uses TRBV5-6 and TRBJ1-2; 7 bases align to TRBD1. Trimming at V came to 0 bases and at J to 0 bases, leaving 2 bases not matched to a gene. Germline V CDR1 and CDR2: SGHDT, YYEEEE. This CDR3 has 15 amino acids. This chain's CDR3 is CASSLVGQPNYGYTF. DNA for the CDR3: TGTGCCAGCAGCTTGGTGGGACAGCCTAACTATGGCTACACCTTC.

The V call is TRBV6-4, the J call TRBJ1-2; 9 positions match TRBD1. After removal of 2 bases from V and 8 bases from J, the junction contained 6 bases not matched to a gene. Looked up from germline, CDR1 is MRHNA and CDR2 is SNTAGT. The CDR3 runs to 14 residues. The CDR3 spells CASSDPPGQGGYTF. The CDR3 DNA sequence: TGTGCCAGCAGTGACCCTCCGGGACAGGGAGGCTACACCTTC.

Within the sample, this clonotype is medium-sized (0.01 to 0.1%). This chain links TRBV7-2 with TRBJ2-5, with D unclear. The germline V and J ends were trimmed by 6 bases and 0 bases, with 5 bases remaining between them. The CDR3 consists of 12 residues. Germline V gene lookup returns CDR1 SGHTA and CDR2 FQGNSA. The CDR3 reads CASSRYQETQYF. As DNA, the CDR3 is TGTGCCAGCAGTCGGTACCAAGAGACCCAGTACTTC.

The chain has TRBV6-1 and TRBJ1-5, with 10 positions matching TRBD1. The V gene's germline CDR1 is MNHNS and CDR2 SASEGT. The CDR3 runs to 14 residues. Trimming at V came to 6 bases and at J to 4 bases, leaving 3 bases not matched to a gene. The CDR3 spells CASRGTGVNQPQHF. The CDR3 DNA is TGTGCCAGCAGAGGGACAGGGGTGAATCAGCCCCAGCATTTT.

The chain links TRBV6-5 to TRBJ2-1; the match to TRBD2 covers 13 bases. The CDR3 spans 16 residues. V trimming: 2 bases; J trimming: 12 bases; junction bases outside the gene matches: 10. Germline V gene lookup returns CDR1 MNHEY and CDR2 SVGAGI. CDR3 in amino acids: CASSYPTSGRGKVQFF. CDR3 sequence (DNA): TGTGCCAGCAGTTACCCTACTAGCGGGAGGGGCAAGGTGCAGTTCTTC.

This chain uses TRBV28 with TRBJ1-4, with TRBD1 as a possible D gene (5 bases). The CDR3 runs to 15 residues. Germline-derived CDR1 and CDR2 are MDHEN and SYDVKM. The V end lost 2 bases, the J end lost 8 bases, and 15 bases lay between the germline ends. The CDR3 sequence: CASSLGAAGREKLFF. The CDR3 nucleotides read TGTGCCAGCAGTTTAGGGGCAGCCGGGAGGGAAAAACTGTTTTTT.

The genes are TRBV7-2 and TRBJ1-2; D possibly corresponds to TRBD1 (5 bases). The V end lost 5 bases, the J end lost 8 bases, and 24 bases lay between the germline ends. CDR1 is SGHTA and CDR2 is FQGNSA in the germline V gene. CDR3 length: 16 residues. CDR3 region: CASSIGGGNPVLGYTF. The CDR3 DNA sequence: TGTGCCAGCAGCATTGGGGGGGGTAACCCCGTATTAGGCTACACCTTC.

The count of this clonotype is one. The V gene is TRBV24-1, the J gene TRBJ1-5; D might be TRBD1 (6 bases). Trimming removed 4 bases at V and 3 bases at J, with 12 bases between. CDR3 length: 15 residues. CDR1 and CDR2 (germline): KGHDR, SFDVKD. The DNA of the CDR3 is TGTGCCACCAGTGACCCCGGGACACCCAATCAGCCCCAGCATTTT. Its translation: CATSDPGTPNQPQHF.

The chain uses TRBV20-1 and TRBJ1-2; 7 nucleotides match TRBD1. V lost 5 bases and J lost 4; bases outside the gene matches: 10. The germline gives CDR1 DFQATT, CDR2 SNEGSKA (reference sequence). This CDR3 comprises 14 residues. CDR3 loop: CSAARGQVPYGYTF. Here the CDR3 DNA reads TGCAGTGCTGCGCGAGGACAGGTTCCCTATGGCTACACCTTC.

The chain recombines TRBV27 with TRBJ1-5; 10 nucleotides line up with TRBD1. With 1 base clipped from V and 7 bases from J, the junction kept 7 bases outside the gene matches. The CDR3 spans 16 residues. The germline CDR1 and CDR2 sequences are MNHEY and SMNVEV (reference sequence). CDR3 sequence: CASSLFPGQGLQPQHF. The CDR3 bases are TGTGCCAGCAGTTTATTCCCGGGACAGGGGTTACAGCCCCAGCATTTT.

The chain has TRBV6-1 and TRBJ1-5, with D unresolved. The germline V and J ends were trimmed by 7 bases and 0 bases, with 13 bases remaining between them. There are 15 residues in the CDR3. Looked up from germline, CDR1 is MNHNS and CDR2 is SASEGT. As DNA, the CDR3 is TGTGCCAGCAAGAGGGATTTAGGTAGCAATCAGCCCCAGCATTTT. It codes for CASKRDLGSNQPQHF.

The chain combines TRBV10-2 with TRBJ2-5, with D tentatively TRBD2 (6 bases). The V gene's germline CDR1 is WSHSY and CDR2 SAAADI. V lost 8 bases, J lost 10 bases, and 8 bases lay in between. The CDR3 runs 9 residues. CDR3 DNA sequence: TGCGCCAGCGGAGGGGACCAGTACTTC. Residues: CASGGDQYF.

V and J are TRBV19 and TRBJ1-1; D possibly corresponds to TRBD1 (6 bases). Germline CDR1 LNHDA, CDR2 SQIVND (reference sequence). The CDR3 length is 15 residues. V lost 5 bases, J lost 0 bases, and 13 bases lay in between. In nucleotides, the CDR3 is TGTGCCAGTAGTGAACAGGGTAGGCTGAACACTGAAGCTTTCTTT. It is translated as CASSEQGRLNTEAFF.

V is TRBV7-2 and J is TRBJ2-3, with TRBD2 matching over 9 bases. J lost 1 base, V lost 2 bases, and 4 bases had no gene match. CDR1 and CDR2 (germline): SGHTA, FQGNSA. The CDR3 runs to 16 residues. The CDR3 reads CASSLKTSGRTDTQYF. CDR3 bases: TGTGCCAGCAGCTTAAAGACTAGCGGTCGCACAGATACGCAGTATTTT.

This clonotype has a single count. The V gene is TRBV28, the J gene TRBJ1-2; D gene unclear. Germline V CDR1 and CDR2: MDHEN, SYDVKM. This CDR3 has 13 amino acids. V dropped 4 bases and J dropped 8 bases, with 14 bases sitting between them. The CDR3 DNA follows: TGTGCCAGCAGTTCCTCGAGGGATTGGGGCTACACCTTC. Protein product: CASSSSRDWGYTF.

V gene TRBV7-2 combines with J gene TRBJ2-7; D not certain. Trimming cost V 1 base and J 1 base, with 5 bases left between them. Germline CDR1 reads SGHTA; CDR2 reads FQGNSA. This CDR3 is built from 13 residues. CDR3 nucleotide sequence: TGTGCCAGCAGCTTAGGGATTTCCTACGAGCAGTACTTC. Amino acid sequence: CASSLGISYEQYF.

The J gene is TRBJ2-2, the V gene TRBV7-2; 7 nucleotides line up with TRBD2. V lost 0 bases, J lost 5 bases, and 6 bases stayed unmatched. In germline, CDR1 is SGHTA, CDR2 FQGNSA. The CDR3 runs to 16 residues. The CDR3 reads CASSLAPSGSTGELFF. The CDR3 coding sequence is TGTGCCAGCAGCTTAGCACCTAGCGGATCGACCGGGGAGCTGTTTTTT.

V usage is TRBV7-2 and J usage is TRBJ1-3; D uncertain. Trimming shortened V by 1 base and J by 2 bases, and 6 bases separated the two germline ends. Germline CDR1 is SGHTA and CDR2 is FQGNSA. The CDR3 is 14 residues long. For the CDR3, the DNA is TGTGCCAGCAGCTTAGACTGGGCTGGAAACACCATATATTTT. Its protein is CASSLDWAGNTIYF.

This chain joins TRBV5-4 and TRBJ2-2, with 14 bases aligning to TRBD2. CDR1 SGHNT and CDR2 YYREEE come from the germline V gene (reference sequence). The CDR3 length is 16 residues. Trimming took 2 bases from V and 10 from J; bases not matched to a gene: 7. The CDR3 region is CASSFRLAGGPKELFF. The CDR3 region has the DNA TGTGCCAGCAGCTTCCGACTAGCGGGAGGGCCAAAGGAGCTGTTTTTT.

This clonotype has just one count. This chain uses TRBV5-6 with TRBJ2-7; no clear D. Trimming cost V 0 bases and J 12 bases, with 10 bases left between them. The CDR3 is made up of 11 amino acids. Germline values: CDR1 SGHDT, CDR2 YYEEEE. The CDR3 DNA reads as TGTGCCAGCAGCTTGGGCGGTAGGTCGTACTTC. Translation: CASSLGGRSYF.

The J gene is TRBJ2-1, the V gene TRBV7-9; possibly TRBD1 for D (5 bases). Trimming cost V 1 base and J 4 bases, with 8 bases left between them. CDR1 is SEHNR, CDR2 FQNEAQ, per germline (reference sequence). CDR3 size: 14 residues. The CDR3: CASSLVGDYNEQFF. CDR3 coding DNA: TGTGCCAGCAGCTTAGTAGGGGATTACAATGAGCAGTTCTTC.